This T cell receptor (beta chain) was retrieved from a study of tumor-infiltrating lymphocytes in oesophageal squamous cell carcinoma. The CDR3 totals 10 residues. V lost 5 bases, J lost 4 bases, and 1 base lay in between. This clonotype occurred many times. MiXCR, applied by TCRdb to the PCR reads, yields one record per CDR3 protein. The sample holds around 11,000 distinct CDR3 sequences, around 58% seen once. The V call is TRBV12-3 or TRBV12-4, the J call TRBJ2-3, with D uncertain. This clonotype originated in a male donor with esophageal squamous cell carcinoma. Sequencing used esophageal tumor tissue. CDR3 in DNA: TGTGCCAGCAGTGCAGATACGCAGTATTTT. It encodes CASSADTQYF.